These T cell receptor beta chains were read from a single sample in a study of regulatory T cells in long-lasting Graves disease. Each CDR3 protein gets one entry after TCRdb re-called the multiplex PCR reads with MiXCR. The sample has 360,000 or so distinct CDR3 sequences; around 15% are singletons. The sample was also reused in another study, on T cells in Graves' hyperthyroidism and ophthalmopathy.

The material sequenced was peripheral blood mononuclear cells (PBMCs), taken at new diagnosis, from a patient treated with antithyroid drugs. Receptor source: a man between 35 and 55 years old with Graves disease. Each CDR3 is given with its conserved first and last residue. A D gene is named only where the DNA matches it firmly. Size is stated for part of the rows, as once, few or many counts, or as a class when the clone is expanded.

CDR3	DNA	V	D	size	length	J
CASSTHRSAGANVLTF	TGTGCCAGCAGCACACACAGGTCCGCTGGGGCCAACGTCCTGACTTTC	TRBV5-4	NA	few	16	TRBJ2-6
CSVADPGTKPFGYF	TGCAGCGTCGCAGACCCGGGCACGAAACCTTTCGGGTATTTT	TRBV29-1	NA	many	14	TRBJ2-3
CSARDLGGPSGNTIYF	TGCAGTGCTAGAGATCTGGGCGGCCCATCTGGAAACACCATATATTTT	TRBV20-1	NA	NA	16	TRBJ1-3
CASRMIGNTIYF	TGTGCCAGTAGGATGATTGGAAACACCATATATTTT	TRBV19	NA	NA	12	TRBJ1-3
CASSPRKGGTGELFF	TGTGCCAGCTCACCACGAAAGGGCGGAACCGGGGAGCTGTTTTTT	TRBV18	NA	NA	15	TRBJ2-2
CASTVSGSSYEQYF	TGTGCCAGCACCGTTAGCGGGAGCTCCTACGAGCAGTACTTC	TRBV6-2/TRBV6-3	TRBD2	once	14	TRBJ2-7
CASSGDGLEQYF	TGTGCCAGCTCAGGGGACGGTCTCGAGCAGTACTTC	TRBV18	NA	many	12	TRBJ2-7
CASSPNPTLSSYNEQFF	TGTGCCAGCAGCCCGAACCCGACTCTTAGCTCCTACAATGAGCAGTTCTTC	TRBV27	NA	many	17	TRBJ2-1
CASYSGGHSYNEQFF	TGCGCCAGCTATAGCGGGGGTCACTCCTACAATGAGCAGTTCTTC	TRBV5-1	TRBD2	NA	15	TRBJ2-1
CASSPQARNTEAFF	TGTGCCAGCTCACCGCAGGCAAGGAACACTGAAGCTTTCTTT	TRBV18	NA	many	14	TRBJ1-1
CSATGGWAKNIQYF	TGCAGTGCTACCGGGGGCTGGGCCAAAAACATTCAGTACTTC	TRBV20-1	NA	NA	14	TRBJ2-4
CATSQQGWQPQHF	TGTGCCACCAGCCAGCAGGGTTGGCAGCCCCAGCATTTT	TRBV24-1	NA	NA	13	TRBJ1-5
CASRQGGQETQYF	TGTGCCAGCAGACAGGGTGGCCAAGAGACCCAGTACTTC	TRBV2	NA	many	13	TRBJ2-5
CASSSGQGLRSLGEQYF	TGCGCCAGCAGCTCTGGACAGGGGTTAAGGTCTCTGGGCGAGCAGTACTTC	TRBV5-1	TRBD1	NA	17	TRBJ2-7
CATRGGQAEENYGYTF	TGTGCCACCCGAGGAGGACAGGCCGAGGAAAACTATGGCTACACCTTC	TRBV24-1	TRBD1	few	16	TRBJ1-2
CASSSSGTSGGALEQYF	TGTGCCAGCAGCTCATCAGGGACTAGCGGGGGGGCCCTCGAGCAGTACTTC	TRBV6-2/TRBV6-3	TRBD2	NA	17	TRBJ2-7
CASSSKTDYNSPLHF	TGCGCCAGCAGCTCGAAGACAGATTATAATTCACCCCTCCACTTT	TRBV5-1	NA	NA	15	TRBJ1-6
CASSLRGGSQETQYF	TGTGCCAGCAGCTTGAGGGGGGGCTCTCAAGAGACCCAGTACTTC	TRBV5-1	NA	many	15	TRBJ2-5
CASSPGGSGDNEQYF	TGTGCCAGCAGCCCGGGGGGTAGCGGGGACAACGAGCAGTACTTC	TRBV7-3	TRBD2	many	15	TRBJ2-7
CASSQGQGASPLHF	TGCGCCAGCAGCCAGGGACAGGGGGCTTCACCCCTCCACTTT	TRBV5-1	TRBD1	many	14	TRBJ1-6
CARGQGEDQPQHF	TGTGCCAGGGGACAGGGGGAAGATCAGCCCCAGCATTTT	TRBV2	TRBD1	NA	13	TRBJ1-5
CASSSGLAEETQYF	TGTGCCAGCAGCTCGGGACTAGCAGAAGAGACCCAGTACTTC	TRBV9	TRBD2	NA	14	TRBJ2-5
CAASDRGIGDTQYF	TGTGCCGCCAGTGATAGGGGTATTGGAGATACGCAGTATTTT	TRBV24-1	NA	NA	14	TRBJ2-3
CASSLMGPGNEQFF	TGTGCCAGCAGCTTAATGGGCCCGGGGAATGAGCAGTTCTTC	TRBV7-3	NA	NA	14	TRBJ2-1
CASSGDRSNTGELFF	TGCGCCAGCAGCGGGGACAGGTCGAACACCGGGGAGCTGTTTTTT	TRBV5-1	TRBD1	many	15	TRBJ2-2
CASSLVGYSYEQYF	TGTGCCAGCAGCTTGGTAGGCTACTCCTACGAGCAGTACTTC	TRBV5-5	NA	NA	14	TRBJ2-7
CASSRSWGTEQFF	TGTGCCAGCAGTCGATCTTGGGGGACTGAGCAGTTCTTC	TRBV27	NA	few	13	TRBJ2-1
CATSDLQRPPGTEAFF	TGTGCCACCAGTGATTTGCAACGGCCGCCGGGCACTGAAGCTTTCTTT	TRBV24-1	NA	many	16	TRBJ1-1
CASSESSWTNTGELFF	TGCGCCAGCAGTGAGTCTAGCTGGACGAACACCGGGGAGCTGTTTTTT	TRBV10-2	NA	few	16	TRBJ2-2
CASSSSSGGPGETQYF	TGTGCCAGCAGCTCCTCTAGCGGGGGCCCCGGGGAGACCCAGTACTTC	TRBV11-2	TRBD2	NA	16	TRBJ2-5
CASAPRGRPSRSGANVLTF	TGTGCCAGCGCCCCCAGGGGCAGACCATCCCGCTCTGGGGCCAACGTCCTGACTTTC	TRBV27	NA	many	19	TRBJ2-6
CASSPGGGWNQPQHF	TGTGCCAGCAGTCCCGGGGGGGGTTGGAATCAGCCCCAGCATTTT	TRBV28	NA	many	15	TRBJ1-5
CASSYGAKETQYF	TGTGCCAGCAGCTACGGGGCAAAAGAGACCCAGTACTTC	TRBV5-4	NA	NA	13	TRBJ2-5
CAWRPSGGTYNEQFF	TGTGCCTGGAGACCGAGCGGGGGGACCTACAATGAGCAGTTCTTC	TRBV30	TRBD2	many	15	TRBJ2-1